This T cell receptor (beta chain) was identified during a study of blood T cell repertoires in COVID-19. Study-wide context: T cells, B-cell-depleted T cells, or PBMCs provided the cDNA or gDNA that served as material.

In the original processing: Using reference gene primer amplification, nucleated cell counts were estimated. TCRdb's copy holds only in-frame clones and misses some; the assay was immunoSEQ multiplex PCR. The D gene and trimming were derived from the DNA, and the V and J assignments and clone size from that table. Of about 220,000 clones in the sample, roughly 75% were seen once. V dropped 4 bases and J dropped 0 bases, with 14 bases sitting between them. This CDR3 is 15 amino acids long. Germline V gene lookup returns CDR1 SGHRS and CDR2 YFSETQ. Source material: peripheral blood. The source of this sequence is a woman in her seventies with acute or convalescent COVID-19. This sequence joins TRBV5-1 and TRBJ2-7; a possible D gene is TRBD1 (7 bases). CDR3 sequence reads: CASSNGGTASYEQYF. The CDR3 nucleotides read TGCGCCAGCAGCAACGGCGGGACAGCCTCCTACGAGCAGTACTTC.